One and the same sample provided the 5 T cell receptor beta chains below, sequenced in a study of cytomegalovirus exposure and HLA in healthy donors (dated 2017 in TCRdb). The library was produced with the immunoSEQ multiplex PCR assay. Held by TCRdb, this immuneACCESS table contains in-frame sequences only and omits some clones. Under half of the omission traces to an unresolved V gene where checked; the cause of the rest is unknown. The sample has approximately 150,000 clones on record, 87% of them singletons. 3.5% to 5.5% of the sample is held by the ten biggest clonotypes. The sequenced sample was PBMCs. The receptors here all came from a man aged 18 to 29 in good health and CMV-seropositive.

This clone was picked up a small number of times. The chain has TRBV18 and TRBJ1-2, with D hard to call. Per germline, CDR1 KGHSH and CDR2 LQKENI. The CDR3 is made up of 12 amino acids. Trimming cost V 5 bases and J 4 bases, with 8 bases left between them. The CDR3 DNA is TGTGCCAGCTCAAGAGAGGCCTATGGCTACACCTTC. Protein: CASSREAYGYTF.

The gene calls are TRBV29-1 and TRBJ1-1; the D is unclear. Germline lookup yields CDR1 SQVTM and CDR2 ANQGSEA. CDR3 length: 15 residues. The V and J ends lost 4 bases and 0 bases respectively, with 15 bases between them. The CDR3 region is CSVAEVYTMNTEAFF. The CDR3, as DNA: TGCAGCGTTGCCGAAGTATACACAATGAACACTGAAGCTTTCTTT.

V and J are TRBV18 and TRBJ2-1; D call uncertain. V lost 3 bases and J 6 bases, leaving 9 bases between the germline ends. The CDR3 consists of 13 residues. Germline lookup yields CDR1 KGHSH and CDR2 LQKENI. The CDR3 nucleotides read TGTGCCAGCTCACCTGGAGTGAGCAATGAGCAGTTCTTC. Amino acids: CASSPGVSNEQFF.

The V call is TRBV2, the J call TRBJ2-3, with 8 positions matching TRBD2. The CDR3 runs 16 residues. Trimming cost V 7 bases and J 1 base; bases outside gene matches: 10. Per the germline V gene, CDR1 is SNHLY and CDR2 is FYNNEI. Here the CDR3 reads CASTWYSGSGTDTQYF. CDR3 DNA sequence: TGTGCCAGCACTTGGTACAGCGGGAGTGGCACAGATACGCAGTATTTT.

The V and J genes are TRBV9 and TRBJ2-1; unclear D gene. V was shortened by 0 bases and J by 2 bases, with 6 bases between the two germline ends. The CDR3 extends over 14 amino acids. Germline loops: CDR1 SGDLS, CDR2 YYNGEE. CDR3 amino acids: CASSVDDTYNEQFF. The CDR3 nucleotides read TGTGCCAGCAGCGTAGACGACACCTACAATGAGCAGTTCTTC. Supplemented by reference TRBV9 and TRBJ2-1, the full variable domain reads DSGVTQTPKHLITATGQRVTLRCSPRSGDLSVYWYQQSLDQGLQFLIQYYNGEERAKGNILERFSAQQFPDLHSELNLSSLELGDSALYFCASSVDDTYNEQFFGPGTRLTVL.